Described below is a single T cell receptor (beta chain) sequence and its context. CD8+ and CD4+ T cells from blood underwent TCR beta sequencing, which was carried out in a high-throughput format. CD8+ and CD4+ T cells were negatively isolated; TEMRA cells were FACS-enriched. The record originates from a study of CD8 T cells in Susac syndrome. Reverse transcription of roughly 0.45 to 1 ug RNA was performed with random hexamers. TCR beta CDR3 was amplified by immunoSEQ multiplex PCR. This amplification extended across 54 Vbeta and 13 Jbeta segments. A single record per CDR3 protein comes from TCRdb applying MiXCR to the immunoSEQ multiplex PCR reads. The sample has about 60,000 distinct CDR3 sequences, roughly nine tenths seen once. This clonotype originated in a human donor in good health. The sequenced material came from CD8+ T cells from PBMCs.

The CDR3, as DNA: TGTGCCAGCAGCTTAGTGTCAGGGGAAGGGGGCAATCAGCCCCAGCATTTT. It translates to CASSLVSGEGGNQPQHF. V gene TRBV7-9 combines with J gene TRBJ1-5; possibly TRBD1 for D (6 bases). The V and J ends lost 1 base and 2 bases respectively, with 15 bases between them. The CDR3 runs to 17 residues. The V gene's germline CDR1 is SEHNR and CDR2 FQNEAQ (reference sequence).